This T cell receptor beta chain was recorded in a study of identical twins. Germline loops: CDR1 SGHAT, CDR2 FQNNGV. This CDR3 comprises 15 residues. V lost 1 base to trimming and J lost 1 base, with 9 bases between them. In TCRdb, the 5' RACE reads were re-called with MiXCR into one record per CDR3 protein. Of some 790,000 distinct CDR3 sequences in the sample, about 20% were seen once. This same sample was also taken into another study, of T cells expressing NK-cell markers. That source adds: Most of the eight sequenced donors were HCMV-seropositive; one was seronegative.

The sequencing input was PBMCs. V is TRBV11-2 and J is TRBJ2-3, with D uncertain. The TCR was taken from a woman younger than 30 in good health. CDR3 amino acids: CASSLVFRGTDTQYF. The DNA for the CDR3 is TGTGCCAGCAGCTTAGTGTTTAGGGGCACAGATACGCAGTATTTT.